This T cell receptor (beta chain) was observed in a study of technical replicates of blood from several donors. Sequencing used immunoSEQ multiplex PCR; TCRdb keeps in-frame clones, though not all of them. This table has approximately 73,000 clones, around nine tenths appearing once. CDR3 length: 13 amino acids. V lost 4 bases, J lost 6 bases, and 12 bases lay in between. Germline CDR1 and CDR2: MGHDK and SYGVNS. The sequenced sample consisted of T cells isolated from PBMCs. The chain couples TRBV25-1 to TRBJ1-2, with D maybe TRBD1 (5 bases). The clonotype was recovered from a human donor in good health. The DNA of the CDR3 is TGTGCCAGCAGTGGGTCACAGGTACATGGCTACACCTTC. This translates into CASSGSQVHGYTF.